This T cell receptor (beta chain) appears in the sequencing data of a study of T-cell memory formation after mild COVID-19. The wider study: TCR clusters were largely donor specific. Study-wide points: Second-wave clones peaking on day 37 lacked confirmed SARS-CoV-2 specificity. Pre-infection memory contained some responding clones, which suggested that cross-reactive memory had joined. A balance of CD4 and CD8 characterized clones contracting day 15 to 85, whereas later expanders leaned CD4+.

Trimming pared 3 bases from V and 1 base from J, leaving 9 bases between. Germline V CDR1 and CDR2: SGHTA, FQGNSA. The CDR3 covers 14 residues. From the 5' RACE reads, TCRdb called clonotypes with MiXCR, one entry per CDR3 protein. The top ten hold 3% to 4.5% of the sample, which has hundreds of thousands of distinct CDR3 sequences, around 15% seen once. Ten or more counts support this clonotype. What it recognizes is unknown. The specimen was PBMCs or a T cell subset sorted from them (not recorded which). The V gene is TRBV7-2, the J gene TRBJ1-1; TRBD1 might be the D (5 bases). The clonotype was recovered from a man aged 18 to 35 who had mild COVID-19 (a few samples of this study predate the infection). Cell type and time point are not known. CDR3 nucleotides: TGTGCCAGCAGCTTTTCAGGGAGGAACACTGAAGCTTTCTTT. This codes for CASSFSGRNTEAFF.